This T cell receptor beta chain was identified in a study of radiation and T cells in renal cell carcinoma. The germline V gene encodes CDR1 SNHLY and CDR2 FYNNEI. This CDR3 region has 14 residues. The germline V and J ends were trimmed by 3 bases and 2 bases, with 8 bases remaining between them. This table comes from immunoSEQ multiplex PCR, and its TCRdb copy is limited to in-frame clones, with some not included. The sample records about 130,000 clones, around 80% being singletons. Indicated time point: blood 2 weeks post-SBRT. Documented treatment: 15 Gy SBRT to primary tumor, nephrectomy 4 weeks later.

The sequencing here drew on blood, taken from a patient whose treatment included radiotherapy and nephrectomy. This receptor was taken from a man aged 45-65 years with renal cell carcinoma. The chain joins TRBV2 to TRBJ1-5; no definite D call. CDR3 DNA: TGTGCCAGCAGTGATGGGCAGGGCAATCAGCCCCAGCATTTT. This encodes CASSDGQGNQPQHF.